Listed below are T cell receptor beta chains from one sample, sequenced in a study of T cell changes during pregnancy in multiple sclerosis. Assay used: immunoSEQ multiplex PCR; TCRdb lists only in-frame clones, some missing. This table holds 40,000 or so clones, around 90% found once. The sequencing used CD4+ T cells from peripheral blood mononuclear cells, collected before pregnancy. The receptors were sampled from a female donor with multiple sclerosis, enrolled in a pregnancy study. Each CDR3 is given with its conserved first and last residue. D genes are given only for firm matches. Rows may omit the clone size; those that give it use once, few, many or a size class.

-,TRBD1,TRBV28,TRBJ1-2,CASGGTGDYGYTF,TGTGCCAGCGGCGGGACAGGGGACTATGGCTACACCTTC
-,TRBD1,TRBV7-7,TRBJ2-1,CASSRGQGVYNEQFF,TGTGCTAGCAGCCGGGGACAGGGCGTCTACAATGAGCAGTTCTTC
-,-,TRBV2,TRBJ1-1,CASTGGLNTEAFF,TGTGCCAGCACGGGGGGCCTAAACACTGAAGCTTTCTTT
-,TRBD1,TRBV5-6,TRBJ1-2,CASSSRDRGAANYGYTF,TGTGCCAGCAGCAGTCGGGACAGGGGAGCTGCTAACTATGGCTACACCTTC
-,TRBD1,TRBV5-6,TRBJ2-3,CASSLRTGGRSDTQYF,TGTGCCAGCAGCCTCCGGACAGGGGGAAGGTCAGATACGCAGTATTTT
-,-,TRBV5-4,TRBJ1-5,CASSLVPGADQPQHF,TGTGCCAGCAGCTTGGTTCCAGGGGCCGATCAGCCCCAGCATTTT
-,-,TRBV28,TRBJ2-7,CASSVGGSTYEQYF,TGTGCCAGCAGCGTAGGGGGTTCCACCTACGAGCAGTACTTC
-,TRBD2,TRBV6-6,TRBJ2-5,CASSGGGGFETQYF,TGTGCCAGCAGTGGGGGGGGTGGATTCGAGACCCAGTACTTC
-,-,TRBV2,TRBJ1-1,CASSEAGRKAFF,TGTGCCAGCAGTGAAGCAGGCAGGAAAGCTTTCTTT
once,-,TRBV18,TRBJ2-2,CASSSGQTTNTGELFF,TGTGCCAGCTCAAGCGGACAGACCACGAACACCGGGGAGCTGTTTTTT